Presented here are 29 T cell receptor beta chains from one specimen sequenced in a study of cytomegalovirus exposure and HLA in healthy donors. The PCR contained 60 Vbeta and 13 Jbeta primers. Method: immunoSEQ multiplex PCR; TCRdb's copy keeps in-frame clones and lacks some. This table holds roughly 200,000 clones, about 88% found once. Input material: PBMCs. The source is a woman aged 25-40 years in good health and CMV-seronegative.

V and J are TRBV11-3 and TRBJ2-1, with 7 positions matching TRBD2. CDR1 SGHNT and CDR2 YENEEA come from the germline V gene. The CDR3 is made up of 14 amino acids. J gave up 10 bases and V 4 bases, and 10 bases lay outside the gene matches. CDR3 region: CASSWGSGPQEQFF. In DNA, the CDR3 is TGTGCCAGCAGCTGGGGTAGCGGGCCCCAAGAGCAGTTCTTC.

The chain uses TRBV5-1 and TRBJ1-1; TRBD1 aligns across 10 bases. The germline gives CDR1 SGHRS, CDR2 YFSETQ. This CDR3 is 15 amino acids long. V shed 7 bases, J shed 0 bases, and the junction held 6 bases outside the gene matches. CDR3 sequence (DNA): TGCGCCAGCGCCCGGACAGGGGGTTTGAACACTGAAGCTTTCTTT. This translates into CASARTGGLNTEAFF.

V is TRBV30 and J is TRBJ2-5, with 12 bases aligning to TRBD2. The trim removed 3 bases at V and 4 bases at J, leaving 6 bases unmatched. Germline V gene sequence: CDR1 GTSNPN, CDR2 SVGIG (reference sequence). This CDR3 spans 15 amino acids. The CDR3 bases are TGTGCCTGGAGGGGGCTAGCGGGGGGGCTAGAGACCCAGTACTTC. This gives the protein CAWRGLAGGLETQYF. Full variable domain (outside the CDR3, taken from reference TRBV30 and TRBJ2-5): SQTIHQWPATLVQPVGSPLSLECTVEGTSNPNLYWYRQAAGRGLQLLFYSVGIGQISSEVPQNLSASRPQDRQFILSSKKLLLSDSGFYLCAWRGLAGGLETQYFGPGTRLLVL.

The gene calls are TRBV9 and TRBJ2-3, with TRBD2 matching 10 bases. The CDR3 length is 18 residues. CDR1 SGDLS and CDR2 YYNGEE come from the germline V gene. V shed 3 bases, J shed 3 bases, and the junction held 13 bases outside the gene matches. CDR3 nucleotides: TGTGCCAGCAGCGAGGGGGGGGCTAGCGGGAGAAGGACAGATACGCAGTATTTT. It yields the protein CASSEGGASGRRTDTQYF. The full variable domain, completed using reference TRBV9 and TRBJ2-3, is DSGVTQTPKHLITATGQRVTLRCSPRSGDLSVYWYQQSLDQGLQFLIQYYNGEERAKGNILERFSAQQFPDLHSELNLSSLELGDSALYFCASSEGGASGRRTDTQYFGPGTRLTVL.

This clone was counted a few times. The V call is TRBV6-1, the J call TRBJ2-7; D is possibly TRBD1 (5 bases). Trimming cost V 7 bases and J 4 bases, with 14 bases left between them. From germline, CDR1 is MNHNS and CDR2 SASEGT. This CDR3 is 13 amino acids long. The CDR3 region has the DNA TGTGCCAGCACCCCAGGGTGGATGTACGAGCAGTACTTC. Protein sequence: CASTPGWMYEQYF.

The rearrangement uses TRBV4-1 and TRBJ1-4; D call uncertain. The CDR3 loop spans 18 amino acids. The V and J ends lost 4 bases and 0 bases respectively, with 18 bases between them. The germline V gene encodes CDR1 MGHRA and CDR2 YSYEKL. The CDR3 coding sequence is TGCGCCAGCAGCCCTAAATTCGCAGGTGCCGCAACTAATGAAAAACTGTTTTTT. Encoded protein: CASSPKFAGAATNEKLFF.

This clone was seen a handful of times. The chain employs TRBV2 and TRBJ2-7, with 10 bases identical to TRBD1. The germline gives CDR1 SNHLY, CDR2 FYNNEI. The V and J ends lost 6 bases and 4 bases, in that order; junction bases with no gene match: 3. The CDR3 runs to 13 residues. The CDR3 sequence is CASSRDRGYEQYF. The CDR3 nucleotides are TGTGCCAGCAGCCGGGACAGGGGTTACGAGCAGTACTTC.

J is TRBJ2-1 and V is TRBV27; TRBD2 is a possible D gene (8 bases). Trimming took 5 bases from V and 3 from J, leaving 23 bases between them. From germline, CDR1 is MNHEY and CDR2 SMNVEV (reference sequence). This CDR3 spans 18 amino acids. The CDR3 sequence is CASSRSGRDRYFYNEQFF. The CDR3 DNA reads as TGTGCCAGCAGTCGATCCGGGAGGGACAGATATTTCTACAATGAGCAGTTCTTC.

V is TRBV11-2 and J is TRBJ2-3; 7 bases are shared with TRBD1. Germline loops: CDR1 SGHAT, CDR2 FQNNGV. Trimming at V came to 5 bases and at J to 3 bases, leaving 5 bases not matched to a gene. The CDR3 runs to 14 residues. CDR3 DNA sequence: TGTGCCAGCAGCAGGGGGCGGTTGACAGATACGCAGTATTTT. This encodes CASSRGRLTDTQYF. The variable domain in full, completed from reference TRBV11-2 and TRBJ2-3, reads EAGVAQSPRYKIIEKRQSVAFWCNPISGHATLYWYQQILGQGPKLLIQFQNNGVVDDSQLPKDRFSAERLKGVDSTLKIQPAKLEDSAVYLCASSRGRLTDTQYFGPGTRLTVL.

This clone turned up a few times. This chain joins TRBV2 and TRBJ1-1, with D unresolved. This CDR3 spans 13 amino acids. Germline V lookup: CDR1 SNHLY, CDR2 FYNNEI. V lost 3 bases to trimming and J lost 2 bases, with 7 bases between them. The CDR3 region is CASSEGSNTEAFF. CDR3 sequence (DNA): TGTGCCAGCAGTGAGGGGAGTAACACTGAAGCTTTCTTT.

The chain has TRBV19 and TRBJ2-2; no reliable D call. This CDR3 contains 15 residues. Germline V lookup: CDR1 LNHDA, CDR2 SQIVND (reference sequence). The V end lost 5 bases, the J end lost 0 bases, and 10 bases lay between the germline ends. In DNA, the CDR3 is TGTGCCAGTAGTCTCCCCAGGTCGAACACCGGGGAGCTGTTTTTT. Amino acid sequence: CASSLPRSNTGELFF.

V is TRBV9 and J is TRBJ2-1; 9 bases map to TRBD1. After removal of 0 bases from V and 7 bases from J, the junction contained 5 bases not matched to a gene. This CDR3 region has 15 residues. CDR1 is SGDLS and CDR2 is YYNGEE in the germline V gene. DNA of the CDR3: TGTGCCAGCAGCGTAGACGGGACAGGGACGAATGAGCAGTTCTTC. Its translation is CASSVDGTGTNEQFF. The variable domain in full, with the rest retrieved from reference TRBV9 and TRBJ2-1, is DSGVTQTPKHLITATGQRVTLRCSPRSGDLSVYWYQQSLDQGLQFLIQYYNGEERAKGNILERFSAQQFPDLHSELNLSSLELGDSALYFCASSVDGTGTNEQFFGPGTRLTVL.

The chain's CDR3 is CASSQAASLSGTQYF. CDR3 sequence (DNA): TGTGCCAGCAGCCAAGCGGCTAGCCTCTCTGGTACGCAGTATTTT. The V and J genes are TRBV2 and TRBJ2-3; D perhaps matches TRBD2 (5 bases). The germline V gene has CDR1 SNHLY and CDR2 FYNNEI. The CDR3 sequence is 15 residues long. V lost 6 bases to trimming and J lost 8 bases, with 21 bases between them.

This clone was counted only a few times. The genes are TRBV5-6 and TRBJ2-3; 9 bases line up with TRBD1. This CDR3 comprises 15 residues. The ends lost 4 bases at V and 6 bases at J; junction bases unmatched: 9. CDR1 SGHDT and CDR2 YYEEEE come from the germline V gene. DNA for the CDR3: TGTGCCAGCAGCCCCGGGACAGGGTGGGGTGATACGCAGTATTTT. This translates into CASSPGTGWGDTQYF. Together with reference TRBV5-6 and TRBJ2-3, the CDR3 gives the full variable domain: DAGVTQSPTHLIKTRGQQVTLRCSPKSGHDTVSWYQQALGQGPQFIFQYYEEEERQRGNFPDRFSGHQFPNYSSELNVNALLLGDSALYLCASSPGTGWGDTQYFGPGTRLTVL.

Regarding this clone: One end of the junction varies from germline; a read error may be responsible. This rearrangement joins TRBV29-1 to TRBJ2-4; D remains ambiguous. Germline V gives CDR1 SQVTM, CDR2 ANQGSEA. The CDR3 extends over 9 amino acids. This chain's CDR3 is CSATSPSGF. In DNA, the CDR3 is TGCAGCGCCACCAGTCCTTCGGGCTTC.

Comment on this clone: The same CDR3 arises from other DNA sequences in this sample as well. The chain uses TRBV5-1 and TRBJ2-5; 7 positions match TRBD2. Trimming removed 0 bases from V and 4 bases from J; junction bases left unmatched: 3. The CDR3 consists of 14 residues. Germline loops: CDR1 SGHRS, CDR2 YFSETQ. DNA of the CDR3: TGCGCCAGCAGCTTGGTCAGGGAGGGAGAGACCCAGTACTTC. Encoded protein: CASSLVREGETQYF. The full variable domain, completed using reference TRBV5-1 and TRBJ2-5, is KAGVTQTPRYLIKTRGQQVTLSCSPISGHRSVSWYQQTPGQGLQFLFEYFSETQRNKGNFPGRFSGRQFSNSRSEMNVSTLELGDSALYLCASSLVREGETQYFGPGTRLLVL.

This rearrangement joins TRBV5-1 to TRBJ2-1; the match to TRBD2 covers 9 bases. Looked up from germline, CDR1 is SGHRS and CDR2 is YFSETQ. Germline trimming cut 4 bases from V and 1 base from J; bases unmatched to any gene: 15. This CDR3 comprises 19 residues. The DNA of the CDR3 is TGCGCCAGCAGCCCGGGTGGGTTGAGCGGGAGGTCTTCCTACAATGAGCAGTTCTTC. Its translation is CASSPGGLSGRSSYNEQFF.

The chain joins TRBV18 to TRBJ1-1; tentatively, D is TRBD1 (6 bases). Trimming took 3 bases from V and 1 from J, leaving 15 bases between them. The CDR3 sequence is 16 residues long. Per the germline V gene, CDR1 is KGHSH and CDR2 is LQKENI. The CDR3 spells CASSPVGQPRNTEAFF. The DNA for the CDR3 is TGTGCCAGCTCACCCGTTGGACAGCCGAGGAACACTGAAGCTTTCTTT.

The V call is TRBV18, the J call TRBJ1-2; TRBD1 matches 7 bases. Germline values: CDR1 KGHSH, CDR2 LQKENI. This CDR3 has 15 residues. Trimming took 4 bases from V and 3 from J; bases not matched to a gene: 8. For the CDR3, the DNA is TGTGCCAGCTCACGCCGGACAGGAGACGACTATGGCTACACCTTC. Its translation: CASSRRTGDDYGYTF.

This clone was seen just once. A read error may produce the germline difference seen at one junction end. J is TRBJ2-7 and V is TRBV28; D call uncertain. The length of the CDR3 is 12 residues. Germline V CDR1 and CDR2: MDHEN, SYDVKM. The CDR3: CASRTLNYERYF. CDR3 DNA sequence: TGTGCCAGCAGGACCCTCAATTACGAGCGGTACTTC.

The chain carries TRBV11-2 and TRBJ2-5, with 9 bases matching TRBD2. The CDR3 length is 16 residues. The V and J ends lost 5 bases and 5 bases, in that order; junction bases with no gene match: 12. Germline values: CDR1 SGHAT, CDR2 FQNNGV. CDR3 sequence reads: CASSPAVVAGVETQYF. DNA for the CDR3: TGTGCCAGCAGCCCCGCGGTGGTAGCGGGAGTGGAGACCCAGTACTTC.

This clone has just one count. The chain carries TRBV29-1 and TRBJ2-1; a possible D gene is TRBD2 (6 bases). Germline V gene sequence: CDR1 SQVTM, CDR2 ANQGSEA. This CDR3 has 13 amino acids. Deletions cut 6 bases from V and 5 bases from J, with 14 bases between. The CDR3 DNA follows: TGCAGCGTGGAGCCGGGACTTAACAATGAGCAGTTCTTC. As protein: CSVEPGLNNEQFF.

CDR3 nucleotides: TGTGCCAGCAGTTACTCGCCAGGGGGTACCGGGGAGCTGTTTTTT. It specifies CASSYSPGGTGELFF. This chain links TRBV6-5 with TRBJ2-2; 7 bases agree with TRBD1. Germline assignment: CDR1 MNHEY and CDR2 SVGAGI. V lost 0 bases to trimming and J lost 5 bases; unmatched junction nucleotides: 3. The CDR3 length is 15 residues.

This chain joins TRBV14 and TRBJ2-2; no reliable D call. V was clipped by 6 bases and J by 7 bases, with 12 bases between them. CDR3 length equals 13 residues. The germline V gene has CDR1 SGHDN and CDR2 FVKESK. The CDR3 DNA reads TGTGCCAGCAGTTATCGCGGTGGCGGGGAGCTGTTTTTT. It specifies CASSYRGGGELFF.

The sample holds a few counts of this clone. V usage is TRBV25-1 and J usage is TRBJ2-1; D is perhaps TRBD2 (5 bases). CDR1 and CDR2 (germline): MGHDK, SYGVNS. V was shortened by 3 bases and J by 6 bases, with 12 bases between the two germline ends. The CDR3 sequence is 14 residues long. The CDR3 sequence: CASSDWKRSNEQFF. CDR3 sequence (DNA): TGTGCCAGCAGTGATTGGAAGCGGAGCAATGAGCAGTTCTTC.

V and J are TRBV9 and TRBJ2-7; 7 bases agree with TRBD1. The V gene's germline CDR1 is SGDLS and CDR2 YYNGEE. V shed 3 bases, J shed 3 bases, and the junction held 6 bases outside the gene matches. The CDR3 contains 14 residues. DNA for the CDR3: TGTGCCAGCAGCGCCTCGGGACAGAACTACGAGCAGTACTTC. As protein: CASSASGQNYEQYF.

V gene TRBV4-1 combines with J gene TRBJ2-2; D possibly corresponds to TRBD2 (7 bases). The CDR3 has 17 residues. Looked up from germline, CDR1 is MGHRA and CDR2 is YSYEKL. The V gene lost 1 base and the J gene lost 2 bases, with 14 bases spanning the gap. The CDR3 DNA reads as TGCGCCAGCAGCCAAGTCGTGGCGGGGGCCAACACCGGGGAGCTGTTTTTT. Its protein product is CASSQVVAGANTGELFF.

The chain has TRBV27 and TRBJ2-7, with TRBD2 identical over 12 bases. In germline, CDR1 is MNHEY, CDR2 SMNVEV (reference sequence). The CDR3 totals 17 residues. The V segment lost 3 bases and the J segment 4 bases; nucleotides outside the gene matches: 10. The CDR3: CASSFASGRAVIYEQYF. CDR3 nucleotides: TGTGCCAGCAGTTTCGCTAGCGGGAGGGCCGTAATTTACGAGCAGTACTTC.

This chain connects TRBV6-5 to TRBJ2-7; maybe TRBD2 (5 bases). The germline V gene has CDR1 MNHEY and CDR2 SVGAGI. Between the trimmed V and J ends, which lost 8 bases and 9 bases, there was a span of 14 bases. CDR3 length equals 11 residues. In nucleotides, the CDR3 is TGTGCCAGCGGATTGGGGAGCAGGCAGTACTTC. Its translation: CASGLGSRQYF.